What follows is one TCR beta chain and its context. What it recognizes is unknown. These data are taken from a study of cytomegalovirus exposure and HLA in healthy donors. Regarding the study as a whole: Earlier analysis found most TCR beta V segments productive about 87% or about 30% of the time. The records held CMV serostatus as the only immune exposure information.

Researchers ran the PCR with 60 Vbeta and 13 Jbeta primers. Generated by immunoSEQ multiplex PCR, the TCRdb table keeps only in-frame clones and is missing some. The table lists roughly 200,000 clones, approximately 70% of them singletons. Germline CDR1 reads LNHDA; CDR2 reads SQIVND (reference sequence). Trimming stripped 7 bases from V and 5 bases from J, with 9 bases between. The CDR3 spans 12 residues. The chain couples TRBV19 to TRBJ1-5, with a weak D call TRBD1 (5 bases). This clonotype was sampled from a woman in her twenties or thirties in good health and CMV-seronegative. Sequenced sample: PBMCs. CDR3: CASTRGDQPQHF. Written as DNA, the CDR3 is TGTGCCAGTACCCGGGGGGATCAGCCCCAGCATTTT.